The rows below give T cell receptor beta chains drawn from one sample of a study of blood T cells in healthy people across ages. TCRdb fed the 5' RACE reads into MiXCR, producing one record per CDR3 protein. The sample lists about 2 million distinct CDR3 sequences, around half occurring once. The specimen sequenced was blood. All receptors come from a middle-aged woman in good health. CDR3s include the opening cysteine and the closing phenylalanine or tryptophan. The order of the fields is clone size, D gene, J gene, V gene, CDR3 protein, CDR3 DNA. The D gene is left open where the match is weak. Only part of the rows carry a size: once, few, many, or a class if the clone is expanded.

>.|.|TRBJ2-5|TRBV20-1
CSAPVQGEETQYF
TGCAGTGCGCCTGTACAGGGAGAGGAGACCCAGTACTTC
>.|TRBD1|TRBJ2-2|TRBV5-1
CASSSRTGGIGELFF
TGCGCCAGCAGCTCACGGACAGGGGGAATCGGGGAGCTGTTTTTT
>.|.|TRBJ1-2|TRBV28
CASSFGEYGCTF
TGTGCCAGCAGTTTCGGAGAGTATGGCTGCACCTTC
>.|.|TRBJ1-2|TRBV4-2
CASSLKGGSDYGYTF
TGTGCCAGCAGCCTGAAGGGGGGCTCGGACTATGGCTACACCTTC
>.|.|TRBJ2-7|TRBV5-1
CASSLSAGNEQYF
TGCGCCAGCAGCTTAAGTGCGGGGAACGAGCAGTACTTC
>.|TRBD2|TRBJ2-4|TRBV20-1
CSASVSSGGHQYF
TGCAGTGCTAGTGTTTCTAGCGGGGGACATCAGTACTTC
>few|.|TRBJ2-5|TRBV20-1
CSANKDGTQETQYF
TGCAGTGCTAACAAGGACGGAACCCAAGAGACCCAGTACTTC
>.|TRBD1|TRBJ2-1|TRBV12-3/TRBV12-4
CASSLLTGTGSYKEQFF
TGTGCCAGCAGTTTACTTACCGGGACAGGCTCCTACAAGGAGCAGTTCTTC
>.|.|TRBJ2-7|TRBV6-1
CASSRDVYYEQYF
TGTGCCAGCAGCCGGGACGTCTACTACGAGCAGTACTTC
>few|.|TRBJ2-4|TRBV29-1
CSVEWIGDAKNIQYF
TGCAGCGTTGAATGGATTGGGGACGCCAAAAACATTCAGTACTTC
>.|.|TRBJ2-1|TRBV6-2/TRBV6-3
CASSYSPSSGKNEQFF
TGTGCCAGCAGTTACTCTCCCTCCTCAGGGAAAAATGAGCAGTTCTTC
>few|.|TRBJ2-1|TRBV25-1
CASRGPGRNNEQFF
TGTGCCAGCAGGGGGCCAGGGAGGAACAATGAGCAGTTCTTC
>.|.|TRBJ2-4|TRBV2
CASGLWTGLQAKNIQYF
TGTGCCAGCGGACTATGGACAGGTTTACAAGCCAAAAACATTCAGTACTTC
>.|.|TRBJ1-2|TRBV7-9
CASSSSAPGIYGYTF
TGTGCCAGCAGCTCAAGCGCCCCAGGGATCTATGGCTACACCTTC
>.|TRBD1|TRBJ1-6|TRBV12-3/TRBV12-4
CASTPGQGGSPLHF
TGTGCCAGCACCCCGGGACAGGGAGGTTCACCCCTCCACTTT
>.|TRBD1|TRBJ1-2|TRBV14
CASSRATGTALNYGYTF
TGTGCCAGCAGCCGAGCAACCGGGACAGCCCTTAACTATGGCTACACCTTC
>once|.|TRBJ1-1|TRBV27
CASSFLKGGGTEAFF
TGTGCCAGCAGTTTTTTAAAAGGGGGGGGCACTGAAGCTTTCTTT
>.|.|TRBJ2-7|TRBV6-6
CASTQSYPAEAYEQYF
TGTGCCAGCACCCAATCGTATCCAGCTGAGGCCTACGAGCAGTACTTC
>few|.|TRBJ1-2|TRBV7-9
CASSLVRGSYGYTF
TGTGCCAGCAGCTTAGTTCGGGGGAGCTATGGCTACACCTTC
>few|.|TRBJ2-3|TRBV29-1
CSVEDLAGGDTQYF
TGCAGCGTTGAAGATCTGGCAGGGGGGGATACGCAGTATTTT
>.|TRBD1|TRBJ2-3|TRBV6-6
CASSYSGQGEYF
TGTGCCAGCAGTTACTCCGGACAGGGCGAGTATTTT
>.|.|TRBJ2-7|TRBV6-2/TRBV6-3
CASSRPSQSSYEQYF
TGTGCCAGCAGCCGACCTTCACAGAGCTCCTACGAGCAGTACTTC